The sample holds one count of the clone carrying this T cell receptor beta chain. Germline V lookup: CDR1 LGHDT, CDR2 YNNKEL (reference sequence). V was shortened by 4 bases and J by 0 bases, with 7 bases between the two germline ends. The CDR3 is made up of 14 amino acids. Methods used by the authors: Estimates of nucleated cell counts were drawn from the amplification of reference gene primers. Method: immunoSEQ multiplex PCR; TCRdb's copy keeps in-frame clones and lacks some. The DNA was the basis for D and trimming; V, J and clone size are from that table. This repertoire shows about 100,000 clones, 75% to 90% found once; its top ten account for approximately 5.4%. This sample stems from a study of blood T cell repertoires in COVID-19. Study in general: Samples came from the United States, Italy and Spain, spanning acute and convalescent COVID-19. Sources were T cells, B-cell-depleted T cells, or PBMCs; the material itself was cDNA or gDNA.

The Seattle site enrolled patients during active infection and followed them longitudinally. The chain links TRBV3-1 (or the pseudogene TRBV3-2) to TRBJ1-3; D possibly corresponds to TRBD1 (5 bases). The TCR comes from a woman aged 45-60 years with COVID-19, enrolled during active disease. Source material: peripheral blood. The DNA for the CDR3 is TGTGCCAGCAGCCCTCAGGGCTCTGGAAACACCATATATTTT. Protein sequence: CASSPQGSGNTIYF.